The clone carrying this TCR beta chain was seen only once. Antigen specificity is unknown. The sample comes from a study of cytomegalovirus exposure and HLA in healthy donors. Study information: The 666 first-cohort repertoires shared a platform with the 120 or so validation repertoires, as reported in a later analysis.

Broader study findings: Subsequent analysis of the 100 to 150 validation repertoires found a tendency for first-cohort TCR clusters to co-occur.

The CDR3 contains 16 residues. Deletions cut 2 bases from V and 0 bases from J, with 11 bases between. CDR1 MGHDK and CDR2 SYGVNS come from the germline V gene. The assay was immunoSEQ multiplex PCR, and TCRdb's table has in-frame clones only and misses some. The table lists about 360,000 clones, 86% of them singletons. This chain joins TRBV25-1 and TRBJ1-5, with a weak D call TRBD1 (5 bases). The clonotype comes from a woman in her late teens or twenties in good health and CMV-seronegative. The specimen was PBMCs. The CDR3 DNA is TGTGCCAGCAGTGAAGGGGGGGGGTATAGCAATCAGCCCCAGCATTTT. Translating gives CASSEGGGYSNQPQHF.